The 17 T cell receptor beta chains below all came from one sample that was sequenced in a study of tumor-infiltrating lymphocytes in primary liver carcinoma (dated by TCRdb to about 2017). Sequencer: Illumina HiSeq 2500. Starting from 500 to 650 ng total RNA, TCRbeta-specific cDNA was produced by reverse transcription with a constant-region primer and ProtoScript II reverse transcriptase. Construction of the TCRbeta libraries relied on three nested rounds of multiplex PCR, following a slightly modified ARM-PCR procedure. Each of the first two PCR rounds ran for approximately 10 cycles and used multiplex TRBV1-TRBV30 forward primers together with a Cbeta reverse primer. TCRdb took the public reads, trimmed them with fastp at Q25, ran MiXCR for clone calling and kept in-frame beta chains. Rows merge per CDR3 protein into single entries with the most common DNA and genes. The sample table shows about 350,000 distinct CDR3 sequences, and about 65% are seen once. 5% to 6.5% of the sample lies in the top ten.

Blood RNA was extracted from unsorted whole blood using TRIzol reagent, and germline DNA was obtained with the DNeasy Blood & Tissue kit. Sequenced: peripheral blood. The source of these receptors is a man aged 35 to 55 with primary liver carcinoma and hepatitis B virus infection.

Of note for this clonotype: An end of the junction differs from the germline gene, which may be a read error. J is TRBJ1-5 and V is TRBV30; TRBD1 agrees at 9 bases. The CDR3 runs 16 residues. Germline CDR1 is GTSNPN and CDR2 is SVGIG (reference sequence). The CDR3 protein is CVWAPGQGYSNQPQHF. CDR3 nucleotide sequence: TGTGTCTGGGCCCCGGGACAGGGTTATAGCAATCAGCCCCAGCATTTT.

This clonotype has just a few counts. This may be a read error: a much more frequent sequence differs by one nucleotide. The chain recombines TRBV12-3 or TRBV12-4 with TRBJ2-3, with a weak D call TRBD2 (6 bases). V was shortened by 5 bases and J by 2 bases, with 29 bases between the two germline ends. The CDR3 runs 20 residues. The CDR3 bases are TGTGCCAGCAGTCGGTCGGAGAGACTAGTGGGAGGAGGAGCCACAGATACGCAGTATTTT. Translation: CASSRSERLVGGGATDTQYF.

With regard to this clonotype: This may come from a read error, since a much larger clone is one base off. J is TRBJ2-3 and V is TRBV6-2 or TRBV6-3; tentatively, D is TRBD2 (6 bases). Germline V gene data show CDR1 as MNHEY and CDR2 as SVGEGT. The CDR3 is 14 residues long. This CDR3 is CASRGPAEGDMQYF. Written as DNA, the CDR3 is TGTGCCAGCAGAGGGCCGGCGGAGGGAGATATGCAGTATTTT.

This clonotype was observed at least ten times. The J gene is TRBJ1-1, the V gene TRBV12-3 or TRBV12-4; D not resolved. V lost 1 base and J 6 bases, leaving 12 bases between the germline ends. The CDR3 covers 14 residues. The CDR3 here is CASSLGHQDAEAFF. CDR3 bases: TGTGCCAGCAGTTTAGGACACCAGGACGCTGAAGCTTTCTTT.

This clonotype occurred many times. In DNA form, the CDR3 reads TGTGCCAGCAGCTTGAAAGTATCCGGGGAGCTGTTTTTT. Translated, it gives CASSLKVSGELFF. This sequence joins TRBV11-2 and TRBJ2-2; no firm D call. The germline V gene encodes CDR1 SGHAT and CDR2 FQNNGV. This CDR3 region has 13 residues. Trimming stripped 3 bases from V and 6 bases from J, with 8 bases between.

This clonotype was observed many times. The chain has TRBV6-6 and TRBJ2-1; 8 bases fit TRBD2. This CDR3 has 16 amino acids. The V gene's germline CDR1 is MNHNY and CDR2 SVGAGI (reference sequence). The V and J ends lost 6 bases and 2 bases, in that order; junction bases with no gene match: 9. The CDR3 region is CASRGDPGLAYNEQFF. The CDR3 DNA is TGTGCCAGCAGAGGGGACCCGGGACTAGCCTACAATGAGCAGTTCTTC.

About this clonotype itself: This could be a read error, since a much larger clone is one nucleotide away. This sequence joins TRBV6-6 and TRBJ2-5; D ambiguous. Germline V gene data show CDR1 as MNHNY and CDR2 as SVGAGI (reference sequence). The CDR3 is 13 residues long. V was shortened by 1 base and J by 5 bases, with 8 bases between the two germline ends. CDR3 nucleotide sequence: TGTGCCAGCAGTTACTGGGTGGGGGAGACCCAGTACTTC. Its translation is CASSYWVGETQYF.

This clonotype was picked up one time. A much larger clonotype is one base distant, so this may be a read error. The rearrangement joins TRBV6-1 to TRBJ2-7; tentative D call: TRBD2 (5 bases). Germline assignment: CDR1 MNHNS and CDR2 SASEGT. CDR3 length: 15 residues. The CDR3: CPSSEKLVGNYEQYF. For the CDR3, the DNA is TGTCCCAGCAGTGAAAAACTAGTAGGGAACTACGAGCAGTACTTC.

This clonotype was detected a few times. The chain has TRBV7-9 and TRBJ1-1; no clear D gene. V was clipped by 7 bases and J by 2 bases, with 14 bases between them. The CDR3 runs 14 residues. Germline values: CDR1 SEHNR, CDR2 FQNEAQ (reference sequence). This CDR3 reads CASTPGGGNTEAFF. The CDR3 DNA follows: TGTGCCAGCACCCCGGGTGGAGGAAACACTGAAGCTTTCTTT.

Notes on this clonotype: The conserved final phenylalanine or tryptophan is absent from the CDR3, which likely points to a read error. The rearrangement uses TRBV5-1 and TRBJ2-1, with D possibly being TRBD2 (6 bases). Trimming removed 0 bases at V and 4 bases at J, with 11 bases between. Germline V gives CDR1 SGHRS, CDR2 YFSETQ. The CDR3 spans 15 residues. The CDR3 DNA reads as TGCGCCAGCAGCTTGGAGAGGGAGGAGTACAATGAGCAGTTCATC. Amino acids: CASSLEREEYNEQFI.

This clonotype was found many times. V and J are TRBV4-2 and TRBJ2-7, with no clear D. Germline assignment: CDR1 LGHNA and CDR2 YNFKEQ. V lost 3 bases to trimming and J lost 2 bases, with 17 bases between them. The CDR3 has 16 amino acids. The CDR3 protein is CASSHATSTGPYEQYF. Written as DNA, the CDR3 is TGTGCCAGCAGCCATGCAACTTCTACCGGCCCCTACGAGCAGTACTTC.

The chain uses TRBV12-3 or TRBV12-4 and TRBJ2-5; 10 nucleotides align to TRBD2. CDR3 length: 15 amino acids. V was pared by 6 bases and J by 5 bases, with 9 bases of the junction left unmatched. CDR3 sequence: CASSAGLAEAETQYF. The CDR3 coding sequence is TGTGCCAGCAGCGCTGGACTAGCGGAAGCTGAGACCCAGTACTTC.

In its sample, this clonotype was seen many times. This CDR3 fails to terminate in the conserved phenylalanine or tryptophan, so it likely reflects a read error. The rearrangement uses TRBV11-2 and TRBJ2-7, with D unresolved. Per germline, CDR1 SGHAT and CDR2 FQNNGV. Between the trimmed V and J ends, which lost 3 bases and 5 bases, there was a span of 17 bases. This CDR3 is 15 amino acids long. The CDR3 spells CASSFTSILGHEQYS. CDR3 in DNA: TGTGCCAGCAGCTTCACATCTATCCTTGGACACGAGCAGTACTCC.

Concerning this clonotype: The germline gene is not matched at one end of the junction; a read error may be the cause. The V and J genes are TRBV7-3 and TRBJ1-1, with 10 bases aligning to TRBD1. Germline CDR1 is SGHTA and CDR2 is FQGTGA. The length of the CDR3 is 14 residues. The CDR3 DNA reads TGCACCAGCAGCTCGGGACAGGGGACCGGAGAAGCTTTCTTT. Encoded protein: CTSSSGQGTGEAFF. Full variable domain (remainder filled in from reference TRBV7-3 and TRBJ1-1): GAGVSQTPSNKVTEKGKYVELRCDPISGHTALYWYRQSLGQGPEFLIYFQGTGAADDSGLPNDRFFAVRPEGSVSTLKIQRTERGDSAVYLCTSSSGQGTGEAFFGQGTRLTVV.

Points on this clonotype: The missing conserved phenylalanine or tryptophan at the end of this CDR3 makes a read error likely. This sequence joins TRBV6-1 and TRBJ2-1, with D uncertain. Germline V CDR1 and CDR2: MNHNS, SASEGT. The CDR3 has 12 residues. CDR3 loop: CAISEREIKQFL. CDR3 sequence (DNA): TGTGCCATCAGTGAACGCGAGATAAAGCAGTTCCTC.

In its sample, this clonotype was seen many times. A much larger clone lies one base from this, so it may be a read error. J is TRBJ2-5 and V is TRBV11-1; D gene uncertain. Germline V CDR1 and CDR2: SGHAT, FQDESV (reference sequence). The CDR3 runs 12 residues. The CDR3 region is CTSSDQPQAQYF. The CDR3 bases are TGTACCAGCAGCGACCAGCCTCAGGCCCAGTACTTC.

As to this clonotype: An end of the junction differs from the germline gene, which may be a read error. This CDR3 is CASSLGTTANKQFF. CDR3 coding DNA: TGCGCCAGCAGCTTGGGGACTACCGCCAATAAGCAGTTCTTC. The chain combines TRBV5-1 with TRBJ2-1; weak D call: TRBD2 (6 bases). Germline CDR1 is SGHRS and CDR2 is YFSETQ. The CDR3 contains 14 residues.